This T cell receptor beta chain was identified during a study of identical twins. Notes on this clonotype: The target antigen is unknown.

Findings and limits, study-wide: Beta out-of-frame sequences showed weaker excess sharing between twins. Findings depended on cross-sectional statistics rather than tracking the same donors. Partly confounded zero-insertion analyses could result from invariant MAIT and iNKT cells.

This CDR3 contains 15 residues. Looked up from germline, CDR1 is MNHEY and CDR2 is SMNVEV (reference sequence). V lost 5 bases and J 5 bases, leaving 18 bases between the germline ends. One entry per CDR3 protein, called by TCRdb with MiXCR from the 5' RACE reads. Among about 220,000 distinct CDR3 sequences listed, 6% to 8.5% were seen once. The sample was also reused in another study, on yellow fever vaccine responses in identical twins. From that report: Twins reportedly had a vaccine T cell response that seemed partly convergent, partly personalized.

The clonotype comes from a woman between 18 and 29 years old in good health. Sequences were obtained from CD8+ T cells sorted from blood. This chain uses TRBV27 with TRBJ2-5; no clear D. As DNA, the CDR3 is TGTGCCAGCAGTACCCGGCGACGTGAAGGGGAGACCCAGTACTTC. Protein sequence: CASSTRRREGETQYF.